The following is a T cell receptor (beta chain) sequence with its context. Its binding antigen is unknown. There are no base qualities to consult, and no much larger clone falls within one base. These data are taken from a study of vaccination and CD4 T cells after COVID-19 (dated by TCRdb to the early 2020s). As for the study more broadly: Convalescent patients had a positive SARS-CoV-2 result on nasal swab PCR, and of these patients, some 10 had mild disease and one had severe disease. Participants received two doses of either the Pfizer-BioNTech BNT162b2 vaccine (n=8) or the Moderna mRNA-1273 vaccine (n=2). In control cultures, a CEFX viral epitope pool was used as positive control, an HIV-1 Nef peptide pool was used as negative control, or no peptide was added. The cultures were stimulated with overlapping spike peptide pools from SARS-CoV-2 and from the common cold coronaviruses HCoV-NL63, HCoV-OC43 and HCoV-229E. Post-vaccine blood samples were collected a median of 72 days after the second vaccine dose, ranging from about 13 to 241 days. In ten to eleven COVID-19 convalescent patients and a few infection-naive healthy vaccine recipients, researchers compared the spike-specific CD4+ TCR repertoire from before mRNA vaccination with the repertoire from after. Post-COVID blood samples from convalescent patients were collected a median of approximately 100 days after diagnosis, with a range of 35 to 161 days. In the convalescent cohort there were six males and four females, among whom were two Hispanic individuals, seven Caucasians, two Asians and one multiracial person.

Including the terminal cysteine and phenylalanine, the CDR3 comprises 15 residues. The CDR3 DNA has 45 bases and is translated from base 1. To prepare the library, PCR was applied. DNA from cultured CD4+ T cells was subjected to TCR sequencing with the Oncomine TCR Beta short-read assay at the Johns Hopkins FTIC core. Genomic DNA was extracted from the cultured CD4+ T cells with the QIAamp micro DNA kit. Oncomine TCR Beta libraries made from cultured CD4+ T cells were pooled using unique dual indexes and sequenced on an Illumina iSeq 100. On the study's bioinformatics: Non-productive sequences were removed, and CDR3s that did not start with C, did not end with F or W, or were shorter than 7 amino acids were discarded. The MANAFEST web application was used to identify antigen-specific clonotypes by comparing peptide-stimulated wells against reference wells and other culture wells. For a clone to be called positive, the clone needed an FDR below 0.05, an odds ratio above 5, and a productive frequency above 0.1% in at least two of three replicate wells. A clonotype was classed as cross-reactive if the clonotype showed significant expansion both in SARS-CoV-2 spike wells and in at least one common cold coronavirus spike condition. Similarity between CDR3 sequences was evaluated in R version 3.6.1 using Levenshtein distances (stringdist) and unrooted phylogenetic trees (ape). TCRdb trimmed public reads at Q25 via fastp, called clones via MiXCR and kept in-frame beta chains. Every entry covers one CDR3 protein and lists the most common genes and DNA from its rows. The V and J calls here are based on TCRdb, not the publication. This sample comprises about 8,500 distinct CDR3 sequences, about 21% of them detected only once. Jointly, the top ten make up 21% of the sample.

Findings and caveats that apply to the study as a whole: An increase in the median number of SARS-CoV-2-reactive clonotypes from more than 20 after infection to some 40 after vaccination was observed, but the change was not found to be significant. In convalescent patients, nearly all vaccine-specific clones (304 of 307) were found to be mono-reactive for SARS-CoV-2 spike rather than cross-reactive with common cold coronaviruses. The number of convalescent patients in the study was relatively small, and the study did not examine early timepoints following natural infection. Among the post-vaccine SARS-CoV-2-reactive clones in convalescent patients, a median 86.3% showed up only after vaccination, which suggests vaccine-specific priming.

The intended sense of this specimen's treatment or condition label: roughly 10-day PBMC culture with coronavirus spike peptide pools or control peptides (ViraFEST assay). To expand antigen-specific T cells with peptide pools and then pick out the expanded clonotypes through TCR sequencing, the study relied on the ViraFEST assay. The convalescent patients' positive SARS-CoV-2 PCR tests fell between March and December 2020, which was before the Alpha, Beta and Delta variants emerged in the United States. Each well held roughly 2.2 million PBMCs cultured in IMDM containing around 5% human AB serum and 9 to 10 IU/ml IL-2, with 10 ug/ml peptide pools added. On days 3 and 7, half of the culture medium was replaced with fresh IL-2-containing medium. After nine to eleven days of culture, CD4+ T cells were isolated by negative selection with the EasySep CD4+ T cell isolation kit. PBMCs were separated from whole blood using Ficoll-Paque Plus gradient centrifugation and then either used fresh or cryopreserved at -140C. In general, triplicate wells were set up for every culture condition.

The specimen was CD4+ T cells from blood, cultured in vitro, collected after SARS-CoV-2 vaccination. This sequence was found in a human donor who had recovered from COVID-19. This receptor chain uses TRBV21-1 and TRBJ2-7; the listed D gene, TRBD1, was not tested against the DNA. TRBV21-1 is a known pseudogene. CDR3 sequence: CASSKVTQVSYEQYF. In nucleotide form, the sequence is TGTGCCAGCAGCAAAGTAACACAGGTCTCCTACGAGCAGTACTTC.